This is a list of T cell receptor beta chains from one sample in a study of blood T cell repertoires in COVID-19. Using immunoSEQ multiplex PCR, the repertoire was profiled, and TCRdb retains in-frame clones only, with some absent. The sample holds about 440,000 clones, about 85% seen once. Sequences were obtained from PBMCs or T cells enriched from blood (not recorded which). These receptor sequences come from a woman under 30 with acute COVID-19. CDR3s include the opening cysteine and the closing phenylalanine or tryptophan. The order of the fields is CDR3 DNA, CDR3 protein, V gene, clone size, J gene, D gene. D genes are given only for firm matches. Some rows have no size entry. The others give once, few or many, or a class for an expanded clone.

TGTGCCAGCAGCTTAGATGGGACTAGAGCCTACGAGCAGTACTTC	CASSLDGTRAYEQYF	TRBV7-2	once	TRBJ2-7	TRBD2
TGTGCCAGCAGTTCCGGTGGCGGCACTGAAGCTTTCTTT	CASSSGGGTEAFF	TRBV3-1/TRBV3-2	-	TRBJ1-1	-
TGTGCCAGCAGTCTTCCCTCCTCAGGGTCCTACGAGCAGTACTTC	CASSLPSSGSYEQYF	TRBV7-9	-	TRBJ2-7	-
TGTGCCAGCAGTCAGACGGGGGTCGGTCAGCCCCAGCATTTT	CASSQTGVGQPQHF	TRBV6-2/TRBV6-3	-	TRBJ1-5	-
TGCGCCAGCAGCCAAAATAGTCGGACTAATGAAAAACTGTTTTTT	CASSQNSRTNEKLFF	TRBV4-1	-	TRBJ1-4	-
TGTGCCAGCACCGGGACAGGCAGGGGCGGGGAGCTGTTTTTT	CASTGTGRGGELFF	TRBV11-3	-	TRBJ2-2	TRBD1
TGTGCCAGCAGCCAATCCCGGGAGACCCAGTACTTC	CASSQSRETQYF	TRBV14	-	TRBJ2-5	-
TGTGCCACCGACAGGAACACGTTGAACACCGGGGAGCTGTTTTTT	CATDRNTLNTGELFF	TRBV15	-	TRBJ2-2	-
TGTGCCAGCAGCCTGACTAGCGGGGGAGGAGATACGCAGTATTTT	CASSLTSGGGDTQYF	TRBV5-4	-	TRBJ2-3	TRBD2
TGTGCCAGCAGCAAACTAGCGGGAGCCTCCTACAATGAGCAGTTCTTC	CASSKLAGASYNEQFF	TRBV11-2	-	TRBJ2-1	TRBD2
TGTGCCAGTGGCCGGGACAGGGGCTACAATGAGCAGTTCTTC	CASGRDRGYNEQFF	TRBV9	once	TRBJ2-1	TRBD1
TGTGCCATCAGTCCGGGACATAATGAAAAACTGTTTTTT	CAISPGHNEKLFF	TRBV10-3	-	TRBJ1-4	-
TGCGCCAGCAGCCAAGACGCCCCGGGTTCTGGAAACACCATATATTTT	CASSQDAPGSGNTIYF	TRBV4-1	-	TRBJ1-3	-
TGTGCCAGCAGCCAGGACAGGGGAGTGAGCACTGAAGCTTTCTTT	CASSQDRGVSTEAFF	TRBV3-1/TRBV3-2	-	TRBJ1-1	TRBD1
TGCAGCGTTGCGGGACATAGCACAGATACGCAGTATTTT	CSVAGHSTDTQYF	TRBV29-1	-	TRBJ2-3	-
TGTGCCAGTAGTGAGGGTCTTCAAAACATTCAGTACTTC	CASSEGLQNIQYF	TRBV19	-	TRBJ2-4	-
TGCGCCAGCAGCCAACCGGGACTAGCGGGGACGAACACCGGGGAGCTGTTTTTT	CASSQPGLAGTNTGELFF	TRBV4-1	-	TRBJ2-2	TRBD2
TGCGCCAGCAGCCCGGGACTAGCGGTTTCAGCGCAGTTCTTC	CASSPGLAVSAQFF	TRBV4-3	-	TRBJ2-1	TRBD2
TGTGCCAGCAGCGCTGCCCTTGGCGGTCAGCCCCAGCATTTT	CASSAALGGQPQHF	TRBV7-9	-	TRBJ1-5	-
TGCGCCAGCAGCCAGTCGGGAGGGCTGGTTGTCACAGATACGCAGTATTTT	CASSQSGGLVVTDTQYF	TRBV4-3	-	TRBJ2-3	TRBD2
TGTGCCAGCAGGCCAGCGGGGGGACCAGATACGCAGTATTTT	CASRPAGGPDTQYF	TRBV6-5	-	TRBJ2-3	TRBD2
TGTGCCAGTAGTCCGGGACAGGGCGGTTACGAGCAGTACTTC	CASSPGQGGYEQYF	TRBV19	-	TRBJ2-7	TRBD1
TGTGCCAGCAGTTTATCACGGACAGGGTTTAGCACAGATACGCAGTATTTT	CASSLSRTGFSTDTQYF	TRBV27	-	TRBJ2-3	TRBD1
TGTGCCAGCAGGACAGGGGAGGGCTACACCTTC	CASRTGEGYTF	TRBV27	-	TRBJ1-2	TRBD1
TGTGCCAGCAGTTTCAGGGACAGTCTATATGGCTACACCTTC	CASSFRDSLYGYTF	TRBV28	-	TRBJ1-2	TRBD1
TGTGCTAGTGGTTTCCTCCCGGACAGGGAAGGCGAGCAGTACTTC	CASGFLPDREGEQYF	TRBV12-5	-	TRBJ2-7	TRBD1
TGTGCCAGCAGCCCCAGACAGGGGTTGAACACTGAAGCTTTCTTT	CASSPRQGLNTEAFF	TRBV7-9	few	TRBJ1-1	TRBD1
TGTGCCAGCAGTTTACGTGGGACAGGGATCCTGGGCAATCAGCCCCAGCATTTT	CASSLRGTGILGNQPQHF	TRBV27	-	TRBJ1-5	TRBD1
TGTGCCAGCGAGTCGGGAGCGTTTAGGTTCTTC	CASESGAFRFF	TRBV7-8	-	TRBJ2-1	-
TGTGCCAGCAGTTACTCCCGGGGAGGCTATGGCTACACCTTC	CASSYSRGGYGYTF	TRBV6-2/TRBV6-3	-	TRBJ1-2	-
TGTGCCAGTAGTACGGGACTAGGAATCTTAGAGACCCAGTACTTC	CASSTGLGILETQYF	TRBV19	once	TRBJ2-5	TRBD2
TGCGCCAGCAGCCGGGCAGGCGTGGCCTCTGGAAACACCATATATTTT	CASSRAGVASGNTIYF	TRBV4-3	few	TRBJ1-3	-
TGTGCCAGCTCACCATTAGGGGAAGGGTCCTACGAGCAGTACTTC	CASSPLGEGSYEQYF	TRBV18	-	TRBJ2-7	-
TGTGCCAGCAGCCCCGCGGGGGCTCACTATGGCTACACCTTC	CASSPAGAHYGYTF	TRBV14	-	TRBJ1-2	-
TGTGCCAGCAGACGGCGGGGTGACAGCTCTGGGGCCAACGTCCTGACTTTC	CASRRRGDSSGANVLTF	TRBV3-1/TRBV3-2	-	TRBJ2-6	-
TGTGCCACCAGCCGAGGACAACAAGAGACCCAGTACTTC	CATSRGQQETQYF	TRBV15	-	TRBJ2-5	-
TGTGCCAGCTCACTGACTCCAGGGGGTAGCCCTGGAAACACCATATATTTT	CASSLTPGGSPGNTIYF	TRBV18	-	TRBJ1-3	TRBD1
TGTGCCAGCAGTCTACAGGGGAGCAATCAGCCCCAGCATTTT	CASSLQGSNQPQHF	TRBV6-5	-	TRBJ1-5	TRBD1
TGTGCCAGCAGCCTTGGACGGACAGGGCCCCTCCACTTT	CASSLGRTGPLHF	TRBV7-2	-	TRBJ1-6	TRBD1
TGCGCCAGCAGCCAAGATCAGGGGTCTGGGGCCAACGTCCTGACTTTC	CASSQDQGSGANVLTF	TRBV4-3	-	TRBJ2-6	-
TGTGCCAGCAGCCCAACAACCCGGGGTGTCAATGAGCAGTTCTTC	CASSPTTRGVNEQFF	TRBV7-2	-	TRBJ2-1	-
TGCGCCAGCAGCCAAGGTGTCGGGAGCGGCTACGAGCAGTACTTC	CASSQGVGSGYEQYF	TRBV4-3	-	TRBJ2-7	-
TGTGCCTGGAGAGAAAGCCCCACAACTAATGAAAAACTGTTTTTT	CAWRESPTTNEKLFF	TRBV30	-	TRBJ1-4	-
TGTGCCAGCAGTTACTCGATGTTACGACAGGGGGACGGCTACACCTTC	CASSYSMLRQGDGYTF	TRBV6-5	once	TRBJ1-2	TRBD1
TGTGCCAGCAGCCCCACAGGGGGTGGATCACCCCTCCACTTT	CASSPTGGGSPLHF	TRBV5-4	-	TRBJ1-6	TRBD1
TGTGCCAGCAGCCCACGACAGTCTGTCGGGGAGCTGTTTTTT	CASSPRQSVGELFF	TRBV7-9	-	TRBJ2-2	-
TGTGCCAGCAGTCAAGTTCGAGACAGTGGTAGCACTGAAGCTTTCTTT	CASSQVRDSGSTEAFF	TRBV3-1/TRBV3-2	-	TRBJ1-1	-